This T cell receptor beta chain was retrieved from a study of T cells in narcolepsy. Findings and caveats of the study: Comparing one patient's CSF and blood CD4+ clonotypes highlighted HCRT- and TRIB2-specific autoreactive clonotypes. Blood of same and different patients, but not healthy controls, reportedly held recurring autoreactive clonotypes.

The CDR3 runs to 19 residues. V was clipped by 5 bases and J by 0 bases; unmatched bases: 12. Germline V gene sequence: CDR1 SNHLY, CDR2 FYNNEI. Profiled with immunoSEQ multiplex PCR; TCRdb holds only in-frame clones, not every one. Of 20,000 to 25,000 clones listed, around 90% were seen once; the top ten hold approximately 1.2%. As concerns this clone: Its antigen is not known.

The chain has TRBV2 and TRBJ2-1; TRBD2 matches at 11 bases. The material sequenced was CD45RA- memory CD4+ T cells from PBMCs. The receptor's source is a human donor with narcolepsy. The CDR3 coding sequence is TGTGCCAGCAGTACTCCGACTAGCGGGACGGCCGGCTCCTACAATGAGCAGTTCTTC. It yields the protein CASSTPTSGTAGSYNEQFF.